This passage covers 19 T cell receptor beta chains from one sample sequenced in a study of OX40 agonist ivuxolimab in advanced cancers. Sequenced by immunoSEQ multiplex PCR; TCRdb stores in-frame clones only, minus some. The sample holds fewer than 95,000 clones; about 87% are singletons and the top ten take about 7%. Specimen: CD4+ or CD8+ T cells sorted from blood, collected in a trial of the OX40 agonist ivuxolimab. Receptor source: an adult with an advanced solid tumor such as melanoma, head and neck, liver or kidney cancer.

The chain links TRBV28 to TRBJ1-4, with 7 nucleotides matching TRBD1. The germline CDR1 and CDR2 sequences are MDHEN and SYDVKM. The CDR3 totals 15 residues. V trimming: 1 base; J trimming: 8 bases; junction bases outside the gene matches: 7. The CDR3 region is CASSLLTGLGEKLFF. CDR3 sequence (DNA): TGTGCCAGCAGTTTATTGACAGGGTTAGGGGAAAAACTGTTTTTT.

The V and J genes are TRBV6-1 and TRBJ2-1; the match to TRBD2 covers 12 bases. This CDR3 is built from 17 residues. Germline CDR1 MNHNS, CDR2 SASEGT. The junction had 8 bases not matched to a gene; V was cut back by 3 bases and J by 5 bases. Here the CDR3 DNA reads TGTGCCAGCAGTGACTACCTAGCGGGAGGGCCCCACAATGAGCAGTTCTTC. It translates to CASSDYLAGGPHNEQFF.

This sequence joins TRBV7-2 and TRBJ2-2, with D perhaps matching TRBD1 (5 bases). Germline assignment: CDR1 SGHTA and CDR2 FQGNSA. This CDR3 spans 15 amino acids. V lost 3 bases, J lost 5 bases, and 13 bases lay in between. CDR3 loop: CASSLGPAMTGELFF. DNA of the CDR3: TGTGCCAGCAGCTTGGGGCCGGCGATGACCGGGGAGCTGTTTTTT.

The chain recombines TRBV13 with TRBJ1-3; possible D gene TRBD1, 6 bases. V was shortened by 5 bases and J by 4 bases, with 15 bases between the two germline ends. CDR1 and CDR2 from the germline V gene are PRHDT and FYEKMQ (reference sequence). This CDR3 has 15 residues. The CDR3 coding sequence is TGTGCCAGCAGCCCGGGGGGGCTTTCCGGAAACACCATATATTTT. It yields the protein CASSPGGLSGNTIYF.

CDR3 loop: CASSLDSPFVEGDNGYTF. The CDR3 nucleotides are TGTGCCAGCAGCTTAGATTCCCCCTTCGTTGAGGGGGATAATGGCTACACCTTC. This chain joins TRBV7-2 and TRBJ1-2; TRBD1 might be the D (6 bases). The CDR3 extends over 18 amino acids. Trimming took 1 base from V and 6 from J, leaving 24 bases between them. Germline loops: CDR1 SGHTA, CDR2 FQGNSA.

This clone was observed once. V usage is TRBV19 and J usage is TRBJ2-1, with a tentative D call TRBD1 (6 bases). This CDR3 is built from 18 residues. Per the germline V gene, CDR1 is LNHDA and CDR2 is SQIVND (reference sequence). Trimming left V 4 bases short and J 4 bases short, with 23 bases between. CDR3 protein: CASSTNTRGGFPYNEQFF. CDR3 nucleotide sequence: TGTGCCAGTAGTACCAACACTAGAGGGGGATTTCCATACAATGAGCAGTTCTTC.

This sequence joins TRBV27 and TRBJ2-7; D ambiguous. V lost 8 bases, J lost 0 bases, and 14 bases lay in between. Germline CDR1 and CDR2: MNHEY and SMNVEV (reference sequence). The CDR3 is 14 amino acids. CDR3 in amino acids: CASRVVPSSYEQYF. The CDR3 DNA sequence: TGTGCCAGCCGGGTCGTTCCTAGCTCCTACGAGCAGTACTTC.

V usage is TRBV18 and J usage is TRBJ2-7; 10 bases map to TRBD1. CDR1 and CDR2 from the germline V gene are KGHSH and LQKENI. V lost 3 bases, J lost 3 bases, and 5 bases stayed unmatched. The CDR3 length is 15 residues. In DNA form, the CDR3 reads TGTGCCAGCTCACCCGGGACAGGGGTAGGCTACGAGCAGTACTTC. Amino acid sequence: CASSPGTGVGYEQYF.

The V gene is TRBV10-1, the J gene TRBJ1-1; 7 nucleotides align to TRBD1. Germline CDR1 reads WNHNN; CDR2 reads SYGVQD (reference sequence). The junction had 8 bases not matched to a gene; V was cut back by 5 bases and J by 5 bases. This CDR3 is 14 amino acids long. CDR3 region: CASSRDRGMTEAFF. Here the CDR3 DNA reads TGCGCCAGCAGTAGGGACAGAGGAATGACTGAAGCTTTCTTT.

The V call is TRBV29-1, the J call TRBJ2-1, with a weak D call TRBD2 (6 bases). This CDR3 spans 13 amino acids. The V and J ends lost 4 bases and 4 bases respectively, with 11 bases between them. The germline gives CDR1 SQVTM, CDR2 ANQGSEA. CDR3 in amino acids: CSVGLAEYNEQFF. Here the CDR3 DNA reads TGCAGCGTTGGATTAGCGGAATACAATGAGCAGTTCTTC.

V is TRBV4-1 and J is TRBJ2-7; a possible D gene is TRBD1 (5 bases). The CDR3 has 15 amino acids. Germline V gene sequence: CDR1 MGHRA, CDR2 YSYEKL. Trimming left V 4 bases short and J 7 bases short, with 20 bases between. The CDR3 DNA reads as TGCGCCAGCAGCCCTGGCCCCGCAGGGCCTGGGGAGCAGTACTTC. Amino acids: CASSPGPAGPGEQYF.

The chain carries TRBV5-4 and TRBJ1-1; D not resolved. There are 16 residues in the CDR3. Trimming took off 3 bases at V and 0 bases at J, with 15 bases between the two ends. CDR1 and CDR2 (germline): SGHNT, YYREEE (reference sequence). DNA for the CDR3: TGTGCCAGCAGCTGGACGGTACCTGTATTGAACACTGAAGCTTTCTTT. As protein: CASSWTVPVLNTEAFF.

The genes are TRBV15 and TRBJ2-7; 8 bases line up with TRBD1. The CDR3 contains 16 residues. CDR1 is LNHNV and CDR2 is YYDKDF in the germline V gene (reference sequence). V dropped 0 bases and J dropped 3; count of bases not matched to a gene: 7. CDR3 in DNA: TGTGCCACCAGCAGAGATCCCGGACAGGGAATCTACGAGCAGTACTTC. It codes for CATSRDPGQGIYEQYF.

The CDR3, as DNA: TGTGCCAGCAGCTTAAGGCAGCTATCCTACGAGCAGTACTTC. This encodes CASSLRQLSYEQYF. This chain joins TRBV7-8 and TRBJ2-7; no reliable D call. From germline, CDR1 is SGHVS and CDR2 FQNEAQ. The CDR3 runs to 14 residues. V was trimmed by 2 bases and J by 1 base, leaving 9 bases between them.

V usage is TRBV5-1 and J usage is TRBJ2-1; D unclear. Per germline, CDR1 SGHRS and CDR2 YFSETQ. CDR3 size: 15 residues. V was trimmed by 0 bases and J by 3 bases, leaving 10 bases between them. The CDR3 region has the DNA TGCGCCAGCAGCTTGGAAGAGCCCAGCTACAATGAGCAGTTCTTC. The encoded protein is CASSLEEPSYNEQFF.

The chain joins TRBV29-1 to TRBJ2-5, with 7 bases matching TRBD1. The CDR3 covers 14 residues. Per germline, CDR1 SQVTM and CDR2 ANQGSEA. The J segment lost 2 bases and the V segment lost 1 base, leaving 4 bases of the junction unmatched. The CDR3 DNA sequence: TGCAGCGTTGAAGGACAGGGTGTTCAAGAGACCCAGTACTTC. This gives the protein CSVEGQGVQETQYF.

This sequence joins TRBV18 and TRBJ2-5; D call uncertain. TRBJ2-7 matches the DNA end more closely, so the J call is doubtful. This CDR3 spans 14 amino acids. Looked up from germline, CDR1 is KGHSH and CDR2 is LQKENI. The CDR3 DNA sequence: TGTGCCAGCTCACCGCCCACCATGAGCTACGAGCAGTACTTC. It encodes CASSPPTMSYEQYF.

This chain connects TRBV7-3 to TRBJ1-1; D not certain. The CDR3 extends over 12 amino acids. CDR1 is SGHTA, CDR2 FQGTGA, per germline. V was cut by 3 bases and J by 2 bases, with 4 bases left in between. The DNA for the CDR3 is TGTGCCAGCAGCTTTGACAACACTGAAGCTTTCTTT. It is translated as CASSFDNTEAFF.

V and J are TRBV27 and TRBJ1-2, with D maybe TRBD1 (6 bases). The CDR3 extends over 11 amino acids. The germline V and J ends were trimmed by 4 bases and 8 bases, with 8 bases remaining between them. Per the germline V gene, CDR1 is MNHEY and CDR2 is SMNVEV (reference sequence). The CDR3, as DNA: TGTGCCAGCAGTTCCGGGGGCGGCTACACCTTC. Translated: CASSSGGGYTF.